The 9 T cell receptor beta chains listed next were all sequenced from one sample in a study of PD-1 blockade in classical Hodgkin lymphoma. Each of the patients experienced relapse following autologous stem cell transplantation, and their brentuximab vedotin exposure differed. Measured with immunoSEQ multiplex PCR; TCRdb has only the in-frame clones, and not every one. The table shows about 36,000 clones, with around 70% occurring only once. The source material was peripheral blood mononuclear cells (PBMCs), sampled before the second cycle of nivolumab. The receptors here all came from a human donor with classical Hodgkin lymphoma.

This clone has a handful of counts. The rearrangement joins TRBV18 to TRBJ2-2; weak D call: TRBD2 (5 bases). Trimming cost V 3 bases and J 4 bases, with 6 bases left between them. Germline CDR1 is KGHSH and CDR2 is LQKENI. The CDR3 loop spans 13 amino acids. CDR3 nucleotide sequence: TGTGCCAGCTCACCGGCGGGCACCGGGGAGCTGTTTTTT. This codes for CASSPAGTGELFF.

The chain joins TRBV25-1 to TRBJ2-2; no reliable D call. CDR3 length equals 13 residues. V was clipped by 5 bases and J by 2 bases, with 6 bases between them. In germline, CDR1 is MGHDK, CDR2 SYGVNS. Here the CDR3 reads CASSKLNTGELFF. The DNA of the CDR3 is TGTGCCAGCAGTAAATTAAACACCGGGGAGCTGTTTTTT.

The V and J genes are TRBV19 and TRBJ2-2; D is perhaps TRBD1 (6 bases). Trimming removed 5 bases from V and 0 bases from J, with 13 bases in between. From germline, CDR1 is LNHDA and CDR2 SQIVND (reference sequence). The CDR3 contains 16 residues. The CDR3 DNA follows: TGTGCCAGTAGTGGTGGATCAGGGGCGAACACCGGGGAGCTGTTTTTT. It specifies CASSGGSGANTGELFF.

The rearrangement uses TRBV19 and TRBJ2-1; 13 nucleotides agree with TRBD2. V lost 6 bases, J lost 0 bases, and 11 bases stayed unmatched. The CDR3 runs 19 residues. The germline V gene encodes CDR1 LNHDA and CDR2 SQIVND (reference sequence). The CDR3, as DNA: TGTGCCAGTAGCCTTCGGACTAGCGGGGGCCTTAGCTCCTACAATGAGCAGTTCTTC. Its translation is CASSLRTSGGLSSYNEQFF.

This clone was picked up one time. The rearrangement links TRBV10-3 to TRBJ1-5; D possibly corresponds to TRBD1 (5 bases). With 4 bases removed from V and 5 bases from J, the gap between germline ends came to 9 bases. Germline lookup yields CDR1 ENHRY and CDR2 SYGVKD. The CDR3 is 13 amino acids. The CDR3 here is CAISVGRDQPQHF. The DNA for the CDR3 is TGTGCCATCAGTGTGGGACGGGATCAGCCCCAGCATTTT.

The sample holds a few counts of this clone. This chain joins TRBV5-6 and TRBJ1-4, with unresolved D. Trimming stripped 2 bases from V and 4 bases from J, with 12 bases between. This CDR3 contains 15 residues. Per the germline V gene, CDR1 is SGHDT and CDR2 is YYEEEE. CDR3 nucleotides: TGTGCCAGCAGCTTAAGACGGCCTTTTAATGAAAAACTGTTTTTT. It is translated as CASSLRRPFNEKLFF.

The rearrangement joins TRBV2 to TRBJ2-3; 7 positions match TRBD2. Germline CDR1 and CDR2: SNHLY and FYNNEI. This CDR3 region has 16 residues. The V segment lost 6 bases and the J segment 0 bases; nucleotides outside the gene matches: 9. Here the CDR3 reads CASSGSASGSTDTQYF. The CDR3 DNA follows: TGTGCCAGCAGCGGGTCGGCTAGCGGAAGCACAGATACGCAGTATTTT. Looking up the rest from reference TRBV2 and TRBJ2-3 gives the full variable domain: EPEVTQTPSHQVTQMGQEVILRCVPISNHLYFYWYRQILGQKVEFLVSFYNNEISEKSEIFDDQFSVERPDGSNFTLKIRSTKLEDSAMYFCASSGSASGSTDTQYFGPGTRLTVL.

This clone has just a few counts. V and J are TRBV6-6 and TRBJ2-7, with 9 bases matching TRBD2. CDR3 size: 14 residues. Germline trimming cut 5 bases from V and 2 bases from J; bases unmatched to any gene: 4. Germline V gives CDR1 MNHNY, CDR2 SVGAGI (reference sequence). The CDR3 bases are TGTGCCAGCAGTACCTCTAGCGGGGCCTACGAGCAGTACTTC. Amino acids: CASSTSSGAYEQYF.

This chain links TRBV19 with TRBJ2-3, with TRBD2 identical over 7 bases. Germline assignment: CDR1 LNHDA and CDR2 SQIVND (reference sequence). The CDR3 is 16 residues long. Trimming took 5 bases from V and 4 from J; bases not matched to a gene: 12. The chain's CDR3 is CASSYPTAGVADTQYF. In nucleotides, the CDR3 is TGTGCCAGTAGTTACCCCACGGCGGGGGTCGCAGATACGCAGTATTTT.